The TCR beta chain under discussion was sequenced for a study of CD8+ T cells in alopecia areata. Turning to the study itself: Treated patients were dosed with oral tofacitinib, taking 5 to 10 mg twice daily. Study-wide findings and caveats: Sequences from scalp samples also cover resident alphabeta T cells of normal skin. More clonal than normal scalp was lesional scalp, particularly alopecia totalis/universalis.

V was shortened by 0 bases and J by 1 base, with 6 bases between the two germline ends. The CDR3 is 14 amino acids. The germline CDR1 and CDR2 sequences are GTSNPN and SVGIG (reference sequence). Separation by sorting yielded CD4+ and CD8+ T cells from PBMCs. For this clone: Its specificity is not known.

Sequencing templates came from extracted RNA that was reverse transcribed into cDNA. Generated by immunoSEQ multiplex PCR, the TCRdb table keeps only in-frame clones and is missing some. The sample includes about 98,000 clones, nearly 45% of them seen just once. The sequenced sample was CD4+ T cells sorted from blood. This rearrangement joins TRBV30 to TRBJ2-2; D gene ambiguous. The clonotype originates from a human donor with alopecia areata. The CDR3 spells CAWSVMVNTGELFF. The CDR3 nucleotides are TGTGCCTGGAGTGTAATGGTGAACACCGGGGAGCTGTTTTTT.